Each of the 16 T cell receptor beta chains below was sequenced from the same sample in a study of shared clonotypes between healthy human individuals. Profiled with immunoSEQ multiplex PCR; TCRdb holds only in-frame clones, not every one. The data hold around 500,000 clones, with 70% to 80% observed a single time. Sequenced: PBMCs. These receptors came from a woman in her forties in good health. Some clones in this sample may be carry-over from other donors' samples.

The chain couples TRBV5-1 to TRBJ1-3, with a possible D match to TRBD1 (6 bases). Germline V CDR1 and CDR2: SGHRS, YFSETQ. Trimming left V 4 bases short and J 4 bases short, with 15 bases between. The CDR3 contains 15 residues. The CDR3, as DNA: TGCGCCAGCAGCGACAGGACTGGGAAGGGAAACACCATATATTTT. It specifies CASSDRTGKGNTIYF.

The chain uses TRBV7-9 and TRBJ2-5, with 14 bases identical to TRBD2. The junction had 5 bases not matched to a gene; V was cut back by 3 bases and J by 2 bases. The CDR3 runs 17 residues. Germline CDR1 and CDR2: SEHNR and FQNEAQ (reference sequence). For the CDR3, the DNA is TGTGCCAGCAGCTTGGGACGGACTAGCGGGGGGCAAGAGACCCAGTACTTC. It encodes CASSLGRTSGGQETQYF.

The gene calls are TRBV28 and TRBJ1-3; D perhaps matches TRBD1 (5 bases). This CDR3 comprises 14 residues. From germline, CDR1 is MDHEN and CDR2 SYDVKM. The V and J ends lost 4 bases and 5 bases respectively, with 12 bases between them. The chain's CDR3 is CASSSWDSRNTIYF. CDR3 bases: TGTGCCAGCAGTTCCTGGGACTCCCGAAACACCATATATTTT.

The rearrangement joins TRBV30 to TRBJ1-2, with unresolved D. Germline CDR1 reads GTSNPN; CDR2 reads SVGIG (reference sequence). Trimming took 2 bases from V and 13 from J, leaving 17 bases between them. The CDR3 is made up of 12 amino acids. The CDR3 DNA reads TGTGCCTGGAGTTTACTTATGGCAGGCCTCACCTTC. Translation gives CAWSLLMAGLTF.

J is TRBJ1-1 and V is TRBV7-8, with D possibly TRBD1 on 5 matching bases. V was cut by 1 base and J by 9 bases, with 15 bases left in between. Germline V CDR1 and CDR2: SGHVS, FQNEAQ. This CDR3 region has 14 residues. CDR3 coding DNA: TGTGCCAGCAGCTTAGTGATTCGGGGCTCACAAGCTTTCTTT. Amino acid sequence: CASSLVIRGSQAFF. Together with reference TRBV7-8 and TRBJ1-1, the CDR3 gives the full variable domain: GAGVSQSPRYKVAKRGQDVALRCDPISGHVSLFWYQQALGQGPEFLTYFQNEAQLDKSGLPSDRFFAERPEGSVSTLKIQRTQQEDSAVYLCASSLVIRGSQAFFGQGTRLTVV.

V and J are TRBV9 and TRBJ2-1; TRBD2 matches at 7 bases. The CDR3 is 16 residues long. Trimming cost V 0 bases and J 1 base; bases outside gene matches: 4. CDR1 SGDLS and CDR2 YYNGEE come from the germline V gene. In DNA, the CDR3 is TGTGCCAGCAGCGTAGCGGGCGGGAGTTCCTACAATGAGCAGTTCTTC. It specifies CASSVAGGSSYNEQFF.

This CDR3 reads CASRTSGANEKLFF. In DNA form, the CDR3 reads TGTGCCAGTAGGACGAGTGGAGCTAATGAAAAACTGTTTTTT. J is TRBJ1-4 and V is TRBV19; D is unclear. CDR1 is LNHDA, CDR2 SQIVND, per germline (reference sequence). The V and J ends lost 6 bases and 3 bases respectively, with 11 bases between them. This CDR3 region has 14 residues.

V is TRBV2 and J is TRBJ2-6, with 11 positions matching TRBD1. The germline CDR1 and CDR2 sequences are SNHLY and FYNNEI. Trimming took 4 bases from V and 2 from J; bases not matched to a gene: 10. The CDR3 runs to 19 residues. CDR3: CASSGAPGQGEAGANVLTF. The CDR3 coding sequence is TGTGCCAGCAGTGGAGCCCCGGGACAGGGGGAAGCTGGGGCCAACGTCCTGACTTTC.

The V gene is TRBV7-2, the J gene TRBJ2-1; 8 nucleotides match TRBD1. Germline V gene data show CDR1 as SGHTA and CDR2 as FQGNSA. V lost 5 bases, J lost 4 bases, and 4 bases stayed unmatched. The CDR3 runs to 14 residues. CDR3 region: CASSPRQGYNEQFF. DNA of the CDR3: TGTGCCAGCAGCCCTCGACAGGGGTACAATGAGCAGTTCTTC.

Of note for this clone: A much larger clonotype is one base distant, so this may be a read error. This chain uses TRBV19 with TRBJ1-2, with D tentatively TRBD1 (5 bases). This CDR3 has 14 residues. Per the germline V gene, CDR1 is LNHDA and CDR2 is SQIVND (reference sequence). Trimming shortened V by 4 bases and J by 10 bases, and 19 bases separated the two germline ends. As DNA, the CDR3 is TGTGCCAGTAGTACCCTGGGACTCAATGCGCACTACACCTTC. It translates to CASSTLGLNAHYTF.

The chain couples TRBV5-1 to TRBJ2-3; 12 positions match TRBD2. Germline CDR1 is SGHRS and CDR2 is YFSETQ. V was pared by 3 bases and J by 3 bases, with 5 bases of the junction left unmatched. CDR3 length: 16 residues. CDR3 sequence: CASSSGGLAGTDTQYF. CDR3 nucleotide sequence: TGCGCCAGCAGCTCAGGAGGACTAGCGGGGACAGATACGCAGTATTTT. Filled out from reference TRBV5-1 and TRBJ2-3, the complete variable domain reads KAGVTQTPRYLIKTRGQQVTLSCSPISGHRSVSWYQQTPGQGLQFLFEYFSETQRNKGNFPGRFSGRQFSNSRSEMNVSTLELGDSALYLCASSSGGLAGTDTQYFGPGTRLTVL.

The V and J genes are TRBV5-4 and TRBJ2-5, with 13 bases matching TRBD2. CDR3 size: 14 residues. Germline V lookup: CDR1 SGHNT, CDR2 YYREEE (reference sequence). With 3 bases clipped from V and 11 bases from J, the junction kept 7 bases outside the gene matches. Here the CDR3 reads CASSSTSGRGEQYF. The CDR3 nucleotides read TGTGCCAGCAGCTCAACTAGCGGGAGGGGGGAGCAGTACTTC. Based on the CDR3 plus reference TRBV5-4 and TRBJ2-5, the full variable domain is ETGVTQSPTHLIKTRGQQVTLRCSSQSGHNTVSWYQQALGQGPQFIFQYYREEENGRGNFPPRFSGLQFPNYSSELNVNALELDDSALYLCASSSTSGRGEQYFGPGTRLLVL.

The CDR3 region is CASSREAVTGANVLTF. The CDR3 nucleotides are TGTGCCAGCAGTAGAGAGGCGGTTACTGGGGCCAACGTCCTGACTTTC. The rearrangement joins TRBV2 to TRBJ2-6, with D uncertain. Trimming removed 5 bases at V and 2 bases at J, with 13 bases between. In germline, CDR1 is SNHLY, CDR2 FYNNEI. This CDR3 is 16 amino acids long.

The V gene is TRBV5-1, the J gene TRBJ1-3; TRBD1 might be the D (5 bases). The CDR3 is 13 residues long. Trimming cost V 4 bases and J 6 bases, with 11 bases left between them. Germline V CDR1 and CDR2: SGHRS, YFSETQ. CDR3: CASSQGGENTIYF. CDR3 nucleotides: TGCGCCAGCAGCCAGGGCGGGGAAAACACCATATATTTT.

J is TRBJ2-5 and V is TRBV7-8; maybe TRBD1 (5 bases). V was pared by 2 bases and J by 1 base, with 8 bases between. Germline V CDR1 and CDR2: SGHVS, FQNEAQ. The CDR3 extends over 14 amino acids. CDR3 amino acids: CASSLIGAQETQYF. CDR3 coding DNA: TGTGCCAGCAGCTTAATTGGGGCCCAAGAGACCCAGTACTTC.

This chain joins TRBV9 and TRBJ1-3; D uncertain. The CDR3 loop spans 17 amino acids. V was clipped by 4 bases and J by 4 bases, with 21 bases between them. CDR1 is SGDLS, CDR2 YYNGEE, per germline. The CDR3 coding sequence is TGTGCCAGCAGCACTCCTAAGGACCCCTGGAGGGGAAACACCATATATTTT. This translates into CASSTPKDPWRGNTIYF.